This T cell receptor beta chain is from a study of blood T cell repertoires in COVID-19. Using immunoSEQ multiplex PCR, the repertoire was profiled, and TCRdb retains in-frame clones only, with some absent. The sample has a few hundred thousand clones, roughly 89% seen once. In this sample, this clone turned up a few times. Relative to the germline gene, one junction end is altered; a read error may explain this. Germline assignment: CDR1 SGHAT and CDR2 FQNNGV. The CDR3 has 11 residues. The sequencing input was PBMCs or T cells enriched from blood (not recorded which). The chain links TRBV11-2 to TRBJ1-2, with TRBD1 matching 8 bases. This sequence was found in a woman aged 40 to 50 who had recovered from COVID-19. DNA for the CDR3: TGTGCCAGCAGCTTGGGGACAGGAACGACGTTC. This sequence encodes CASSLGTGTTF.